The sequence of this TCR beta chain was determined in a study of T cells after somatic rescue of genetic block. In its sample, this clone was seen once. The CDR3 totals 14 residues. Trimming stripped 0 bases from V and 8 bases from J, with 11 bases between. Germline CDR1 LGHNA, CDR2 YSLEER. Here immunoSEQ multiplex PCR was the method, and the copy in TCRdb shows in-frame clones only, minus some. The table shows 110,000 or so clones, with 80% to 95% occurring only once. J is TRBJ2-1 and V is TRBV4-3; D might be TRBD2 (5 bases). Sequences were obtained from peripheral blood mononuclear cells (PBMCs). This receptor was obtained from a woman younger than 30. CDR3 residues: CASSQERSVHEQFF. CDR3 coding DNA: TGCGCCAGCAGCCAAGAACGTAGCGTGCATGAGCAGTTCTTC.